These T cell receptor beta chains were read from a single sample in a study of blood T cell repertoires in COVID-19. Using immunoSEQ multiplex PCR, the repertoire was profiled, and TCRdb retains in-frame clones only, with some absent. This table has 300,000 to 500,000 clones, 85% to 90% appearing once. Sequenced: PBMCs or T cells enriched from blood (not recorded which). The source is a woman in her 30s with acute COVID-19. Each CDR3 is given with its conserved first and last residue. The D gene is left open where the match is weak. Size is omitted from some rows. Given values are once, few, many or a class for expanded clones.

CDR3 length: 14; D gene: NA; V gene: TRBV28; J gene: TRBJ1-5; clone size: NA; CDR3 DNA: TGTGCCAGCAAAATCCTGGGGGGAAATCAGCCCCAGCATTTT; CDR3 protein: CASKILGGNQPQHF
CDR3 length: 16; D gene: TRBD2; V gene: TRBV4-1; J gene: TRBJ2-1; clone size: NA; CDR3 DNA: TGCGCCAGCAGCCAGGTGCGGGGGGCCCCAAGGGGGGAGCAGTTCTTC; CDR3 protein: CASSQVRGAPRGEQFF
CDR3 length: 15; D gene: NA; V gene: TRBV9; J gene: TRBJ1-1; clone size: NA; CDR3 DNA: TGTGCCAGCAGCGTAGGGGGCAGGGGTTTGCGTGAAGCTTTCTTT; CDR3 protein: CASSVGGRGLREAFF
CDR3 length: 14; D gene: TRBD1; V gene: TRBV6-4; J gene: TRBJ1-2; clone size: NA; CDR3 DNA: TGTGCCAGCAGTCCCACCGGGACAGGGCTTGGCTACACCTTC; CDR3 protein: CASSPTGTGLGYTF
CDR3 length: 12; D gene: NA; V gene: TRBV25-1; J gene: TRBJ2-1; clone size: once; CDR3 DNA: TGTGCCAGCAGAGCGTCATACAATGAGCAGTTCTTC; CDR3 protein: CASRASYNEQFF
CDR3 length: 16; D gene: TRBD1; V gene: TRBV7-8; J gene: TRBJ1-2; clone size: NA; CDR3 DNA: TGTGCCAGCAGCTTAGATTCGGGGCAGGGGGTCTATGGCTACACCTTC; CDR3 protein: CASSLDSGQGVYGYTF
CDR3 length: 14; D gene: NA; V gene: TRBV5-1; J gene: TRBJ1-1; clone size: NA; CDR3 DNA: TGCGCCAGCAGCTTGGCCGGAGGGGTGACTGAAGCTTTCTTT; CDR3 protein: CASSLAGGVTEAFF
CDR3 length: 18; D gene: TRBD1; V gene: TRBV9; J gene: TRBJ1-2; clone size: NA; CDR3 DNA: TGTGCCAGCAGCTTAACGCCGGAGGGGGACAGGGAAAACTATGGCTACACCTTC; CDR3 protein: CASSLTPEGDRENYGYTF
CDR3 length: 16; D gene: NA; V gene: TRBV4-1; J gene: TRBJ1-2; clone size: NA; CDR3 DNA: TGCGCCAGCAGCCAAGTCCTCGACGGGTCCAACTATGGCTACACCTTC; CDR3 protein: CASSQVLDGSNYGYTF
CDR3 length: 15; D gene: NA; V gene: TRBV5-5; J gene: TRBJ1-3; clone size: NA; CDR3 DNA: TGTGCCAGCAGCTGGACACTCGTCGGGGGAAACACCATATATTTT; CDR3 protein: CASSWTLVGGNTIYF
CDR3 length: 18; D gene: NA; V gene: TRBV5-6; J gene: TRBJ1-5; clone size: NA; CDR3 DNA: TGTGCCAGCAGCTTGTGGCCACGGTCAGGTCATAGCAATCAGCCCCAGCATTTT; CDR3 protein: CASSLWPRSGHSNQPQHF
CDR3 length: 16; D gene: TRBD1; V gene: TRBV5-5; J gene: TRBJ1-2; clone size: NA; CDR3 DNA: TGTGCCAGCAGCCTAAGACAGGGAACGCTTAACTATGGCTACACCTTC; CDR3 protein: CASSLRQGTLNYGYTF
CDR3 length: 15; D gene: NA; V gene: TRBV4-1; J gene: TRBJ1-2; clone size: NA; CDR3 DNA: TGCGCCAGCAGCCTGCCGGGACACCAGAACTATGGCTACACCTTC; CDR3 protein: CASSLPGHQNYGYTF
CDR3 length: 14; D gene: TRBD1; V gene: TRBV19; J gene: TRBJ1-2; clone size: NA; CDR3 DNA: TGTGCCAGTAGTGGACAGGGAATTCACTATGGCTACACCTTC; CDR3 protein: CASSGQGIHYGYTF
CDR3 length: 13; D gene: NA; V gene: TRBV5-4; J gene: TRBJ1-6; clone size: NA; CDR3 DNA: TGTGCCAGCAGCTCCGACAGTAATTCACCCCTCCACTTT; CDR3 protein: CASSSDSNSPLHF
CDR3 length: 13; D gene: TRBD1; V gene: TRBV7-3; J gene: TRBJ1-3; clone size: NA; CDR3 DNA: TGTGCCAGCAGTTCGACAGGGGAAAACACCATATATTTT; CDR3 protein: CASSSTGENTIYF
CDR3 length: 15; D gene: TRBD1; V gene: TRBV9; J gene: TRBJ1-2; clone size: NA; CDR3 DNA: TGTGCCAGCAGCGCGACGACAGGGGGCGTGGATGGCTACACCTTC; CDR3 protein: CASSATTGGVDGYTF
CDR3 length: 12; D gene: NA; V gene: TRBV12-3/TRBV12-4; J gene: TRBJ2-2; clone size: NA; CDR3 DNA: TGTGCCAGCAGTTTGTTCTCTAGGGAGCTGTTTTTT; CDR3 protein: CASSLFSRELFF
CDR3 length: 17; D gene: NA; V gene: TRBV6-4; J gene: TRBJ2-3; clone size: NA; CDR3 DNA: TGTGCCAGCAGACAGACCTCACTAGTTCGCAGCACAGATACGCAGTATTTT; CDR3 protein: CASRQTSLVRSTDTQYF
CDR3 length: 14; D gene: TRBD2; V gene: TRBV24-1; J gene: TRBJ2-7; clone size: NA; CDR3 DNA: TGTGCCACCAGTGCTGGGGGGGGAGCGGGCGAGCAGTACTTC; CDR3 protein: CATSAGGGAGEQYF
CDR3 length: 16; D gene: TRBD1; V gene: TRBV7-8; J gene: TRBJ2-2; clone size: NA; CDR3 DNA: TGTGCCAGCAGCGTCTCCGGGACAGATAACACCGGGGAGCTGTTTTTT; CDR3 protein: CASSVSGTDNTGELFF
CDR3 length: 14; D gene: TRBD1; V gene: TRBV11-2; J gene: TRBJ1-2; clone size: NA; CDR3 DNA: TGTGCCAGCAGCTTCACGGGACAGGGTTATGGCTACACCTTC; CDR3 protein: CASSFTGQGYGYTF
CDR3 length: 17; D gene: NA; V gene: TRBV7-9; J gene: TRBJ1-3; clone size: NA; CDR3 DNA: TGTGCCAGCAGCTTACCCCTTTCGGCAGGGCTTGGAAACACCATATATTTT; CDR3 protein: CASSLPLSAGLGNTIYF
CDR3 length: 13; D gene: NA; V gene: TRBV11-2; J gene: TRBJ2-7; clone size: NA; CDR3 DNA: TGTGCCAGCAGCTTCCGTCAACTCTACGAGCAGTACTTC; CDR3 protein: CASSFRQLYEQYF
CDR3 length: 16; D gene: NA; V gene: TRBV7-9; J gene: TRBJ2-1; clone size: NA; CDR3 DNA: TGTGCCAGCAGGGGCGTCCGGGGGTTTGTTTACAATGAGCAGTTCTTC; CDR3 protein: CASRGVRGFVYNEQFF
CDR3 length: 14; D gene: NA; V gene: TRBV6-5; J gene: TRBJ2-3; clone size: medium-sized; CDR3 DNA: TGTGCCAGCATGGAGTGGACAGAAACAGATACGCAGTATTTT; CDR3 protein: CASMEWTETDTQYF
CDR3 length: 13; D gene: NA; V gene: TRBV13; J gene: TRBJ1-2; clone size: NA; CDR3 DNA: TGTGCCAGCAGCTTAGCAGGGCGGAACGGCTACACCTTC; CDR3 protein: CASSLAGRNGYTF
CDR3 length: 14; D gene: NA; V gene: TRBV5-1; J gene: TRBJ2-2; clone size: once; CDR3 DNA: TGCGCCAGCAGCTGGGGCTCGAACACCGGGGAGCTGTTTTTT; CDR3 protein: CASSWGSNTGELFF
CDR3 length: 17; D gene: TRBD1; V gene: TRBV29-1; J gene: TRBJ2-1; clone size: NA; CDR3 DNA: TGCAGCGTGGAGACAGGGGGGCCGGCTCGTTCCTACAATGAGCAGTTCTTC; CDR3 protein: CSVETGGPARSYNEQFF
CDR3 length: 12; D gene: NA; V gene: TRBV5-1; J gene: TRBJ2-3; clone size: NA; CDR3 DNA: TGCGCCAGCAGCGAGCAATCAGATACGCAGTATTTT; CDR3 protein: CASSEQSDTQYF
CDR3 length: 13; D gene: NA; V gene: TRBV7-2; J gene: TRBJ1-2; clone size: NA; CDR3 DNA: TGTGCCAGCAGCTTGTCAGGGCACTATGGCTACACCTTC; CDR3 protein: CASSLSGHYGYTF
CDR3 length: 16; D gene: TRBD1; V gene: TRBV24-1; J gene: TRBJ2-7; clone size: NA; CDR3 DNA: TGTGCCACCAGTGATTCTTCCGGGACAGGGAACTACGAGCAGTACTTC; CDR3 protein: CATSDSSGTGNYEQYF
CDR3 length: 16; D gene: NA; V gene: TRBV6-5; J gene: TRBJ2-3; clone size: NA; CDR3 DNA: TGTGCCAGCAGTTACTCGCCGAGCGTTGGGACAGATACGCAGTATTTT; CDR3 protein: CASSYSPSVGTDTQYF
CDR3 length: 16; D gene: TRBD1; V gene: TRBV18; J gene: TRBJ2-2; clone size: few; CDR3 DNA: TGTGCCAGCTCACCATCTGGGACAGGGGGCACCGGGGAGCTGTTTTTT; CDR3 protein: CASSPSGTGGTGELFF
CDR3 length: 14; D gene: TRBD2; V gene: TRBV7-2; J gene: TRBJ2-7; clone size: few; CDR3 DNA: TGTGCCAGCAGCACCCGACTAGCGGGGGTGCAGCAGTACTTC; CDR3 protein: CASSTRLAGVQQYF
CDR3 length: 14; D gene: NA; V gene: TRBV4-1; J gene: TRBJ2-7; clone size: NA; CDR3 DNA: TGCGCCAGCAGCCCATCGCAGTTAAACTACGAGCAGTACTTC; CDR3 protein: CASSPSQLNYEQYF